The entry below gives a single T cell receptor beta chain sequence along with its context. This clonotype was recorded once. The specificity of this receptor is unknown. The input lacks base qualities; no much larger clone sits a single base away. The donors were 40 or so Caucasian individuals from Russia, aged roughly 6 to 100 years, who were systemically healthy. Each donor gave approximately 9.3 milliliters of peripheral blood, collected into EDTA-treated Vacutainer tubes. Ficoll-Paque density-gradient centrifugation was used to isolate PBMCs, with at least 6.5 million per sample. Total RNA was extracted from PBMCs with Trizol reagent, with at least 6 micrograms obtained per sample. For every donor, an aliquot of PBMCs went through flow cytometry to measure the percentages of naive CD45RAhigh/CD27high T cells. The data derive from a study of blood T cells in healthy people across ages (dated by TCRdb to between 2014 and 2016). Context from the whole study: Template switching captured roughly one uniquely barcoded TCR beta cDNA molecule per two T cells in model experiments. Age-related changes in TCR beta repertoire diversity were measured in the study by deep sequencing normalized with unique cDNA molecular identifiers. The donors were divided into four age groups: young (average roughly 15 years), middle-aged (around 41), aged (roughly 60) and long-lived (roughly 82). Using the same blood draw, the study looked at two additional independent replicas of 1 million unique cDNA reads for two donors, one aged 18 to 30 and the other aged 80 or older. Results and caveats for the whole study, not just this receptor: Donor CMV infection status was unknown, potentially confounding age-related changes in expanded clonotypes. As age increased, observed TCR beta diversity per million T cells dropped in a roughly linear way, and a significant reduction was already evident by age 40. Compared with the aged group, the long-lived group had more naive CD4+ T cells, fewer expanded clones and increased TCR diversity, suggesting age selection. Since profiling was done on bulk unsorted PBMCs, naive and antigen-experienced compartments could not be conclusively compared. Total diversity estimates from one million sequenced T cells were considered lower bounds and underestimates. A strong correlation was found between observed TCR beta diversity and the percentage of naive T cells measured by flow cytometry.

Libraries came from 5' RACE. Sequencing relied on an Illumina HiSeq 2500. A second PCR of about 6 to 12 cycles was performed with a sample-barcoded 5' primer and a J-beta primer mix. Each TCR beta cDNA molecule received a unique molecular identifier from a template-switch 5' adaptor carrying 12 random nucleotides. Each sample yielded at least 2.5 million CDR3-containing paired-end reads. All of the RNA was converted into first-strand cDNA using the Mint cDNA synthesis kit, with a TRBC-specific oligonucleotide serving as the primer. All cDNA was treated with uracil-DNA glycosylase and then went through a first 18-cycle PCR with the universal primers M1SS and BC2_uni_R. The original methods were these. For normalization, 1 million high-quality reads were randomly selected from each sample, with every read carrying a distinct molecular identifier. Reads with shared molecular identifiers were discarded instead of being binned into consensus sequences. MiTCR, with a Q25 quality threshold and the strictest error-elimination algorithm, was used for CDR3 identification, clonotype clustering and error correction. Lower-bound total TCR beta diversity was estimated with a nonparametric unseen species model using Euler transformation. In-frame beta chains were kept once TCRdb had trimmed the public reads at Q25 with fastp and called clones with MiXCR. Identical CDR3 protein sequences are pooled into one entry, listed with their most common genes and DNA. These V and J calls rely on TCRdb rather than the paper's analysis. The sample profile shows approximately 780,000 distinct CDR3 sequences; more than 25% of them were found once. The ten largest clones take up 3% of the sample.

The sample also formed part of further work on T cells of mothers and their children. Taken from the second paper: Donors were nine systemically healthy Caucasian individuals: three mothers and their six children. cDNA synthesis consumed the entire amount of extracted RNA, loaded at approximately 1.6 ug RNA in each 15 ul reaction. In the second PCR, the M1S primer added sample barcodes and 2-4 random nucleotides. More than 9 million TCR beta CDR3 reads were obtained from each mother, and about 3 million reads were obtained from each child. Thymic selection similarly shapes TCR recombination output in related and unrelated pairs, with minor effect from inherited differences. Normalized repertoire overlap in related mother-child pairs was always slightly higher than in unrelated mother-child pairs, but the difference was never significant. Persistent microchimeric T cell clones were not detected, at a sensitivity of around 95 clones per million clonotypes. In the study, deep NGS was used to compare the TCR beta repertoires of mothers and children, and features distinguishing related mother-child pairs from unrelated individuals were sought. The mean age was roughly 44 +/- 4 years for the mothers and about 10 +/- 4 years for the children. After adapter ligation with NEBNext reagents, the libraries were sequenced on Illumina HiSeq 2000 with 100+100 nt paired-end reads. To prevent cross-contamination, the mother and child libraries were prepared one month apart and sequenced in separate runs. For each donor, somewhere between about 450,000 and 2,000,000 distinct TCR beta clonotypes were identified. Naive TCR beta clonotypes were estimated from low-frequency clonotypes matched to each donor's FACS-determined naive share, without sorting.

This TCR derives from a boy aged 5-17 years in good health. The specimen sequenced was blood.

The CDR3 loop reads CATSRPTGTANTGELFF. The DNA is as follows: TGTGCCACCAGCAGACCCACTGGGACAGCGAACACCGGGGAGCTGTTTTTT. This sequence uses TRBV15 and TRBJ2-2, and TRBD1 matches 7 of the central bases. The CDR3 numbers 17 residues from cysteine through phenylalanine. The only DNA kept is the CDR3, 51 bases in frame from the first base. The germline V gene (reference sequence) yields LNHNV for CDR1 and YYDKDF for CDR2. V lost 2 bases and J lost 0 bases, and the count of bases not matched to a germline gene is 6.